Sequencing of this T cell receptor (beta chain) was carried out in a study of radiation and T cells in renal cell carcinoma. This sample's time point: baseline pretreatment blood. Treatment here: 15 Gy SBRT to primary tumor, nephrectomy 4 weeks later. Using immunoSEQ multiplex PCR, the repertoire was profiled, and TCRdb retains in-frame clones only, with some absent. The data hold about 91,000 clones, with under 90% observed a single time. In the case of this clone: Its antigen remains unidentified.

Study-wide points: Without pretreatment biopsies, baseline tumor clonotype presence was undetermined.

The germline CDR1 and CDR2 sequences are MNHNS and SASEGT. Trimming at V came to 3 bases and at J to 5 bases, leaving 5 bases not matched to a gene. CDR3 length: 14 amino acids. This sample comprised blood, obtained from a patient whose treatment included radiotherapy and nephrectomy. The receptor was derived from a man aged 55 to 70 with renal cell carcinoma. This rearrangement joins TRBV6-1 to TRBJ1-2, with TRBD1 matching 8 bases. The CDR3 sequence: CASSDQGAGYGYTF. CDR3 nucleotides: TGTGCCAGCAGTGACCAGGGGGCGGGGTATGGCTACACCTTC.